The present entry profiles one T cell receptor (beta chain) with its context. This entry is derived from a study of radiotherapy plus CTLA-4 blockade in lung cancer. On the study more broadly: Among all patients, around 19% showed objective responses, while roughly 28% had disease control.

Germline CDR1 and CDR2: MDHEN and SYDVKM. CDR3 length: 14 residues. Trimming left V 5 bases short and J 3 bases short, with 11 bases between. The repertoire was sequenced with immunoSEQ multiplex PCR; TCRdb's copy has only in-frame clones and lacks some. The sample gives about 120,000 clones, roughly four fifths of which show up once; roughly 3.1% is in the top ten. Sequencing was performed on peripheral blood, taken from a patient treated with radiotherapy plus ipilimumab. The TCR sequence derives from a human donor with non-small cell lung cancer that progressed on radiotherapy plus ipilimumab. Some clones in this sample may be carry-over from other donors' samples. The rearrangement uses TRBV28 and TRBJ1-5; maybe TRBD1 (5 bases). CDR3 coding DNA: TGTGCCAGCAGTGACGGGGGGACCAATCAGCCCCAGCATTTT. This gives the protein CASSDGGTNQPQHF.